A single sample is the source of the 15 T cell receptor beta chains below, sequenced in a study of T cell responses to AZD1222 COVID-19 vaccine. Libraries were prepared by immunoSEQ multiplex PCR; TCRdb keeps only in-frame clonotypes and omits some of them. The table lists 150,000 to 200,000 clones, about nine tenths of them singletons. Material: peripheral blood, obtained on day 0 of AZD1222 vaccination. The source is an adult in good health.

CDR3 sequence: CASKGDTNSGNTIYF. The CDR3 DNA follows: TGTGCCAGCAAGGGGGACACCAACTCTGGAAACACCATATATTTT. This chain joins TRBV28 and TRBJ1-3; D might be TRBD1 (6 bases). The CDR3 extends over 15 amino acids. Trimming shortened V by 7 bases and J by 0 bases, and 13 bases separated the two germline ends. Germline CDR1 MDHEN, CDR2 SYDVKM.

This sequence joins TRBV18 and TRBJ1-5; TRBD1 aligns across 9 bases. This CDR3 is built from 17 residues. J lost 0 bases, V lost 6 bases, and 9 bases had no gene match. Germline loops: CDR1 KGHSH, CDR2 LQKENI. The CDR3 region is CASSRGTGTPSNQPQHF. The CDR3, as DNA: TGTGCCAGCTCCCGCGGGACAGGGACCCCTAGCAATCAGCCCCAGCATTTT.

DNA for the CDR3: TGCAGCGTTGAAGTCGGCTCGGGGGGGGTGAAAGCTTTCTTT. Its protein product is CSVEVGSGGVKAFF. This rearrangement joins TRBV29-1 to TRBJ1-1; maybe TRBD1 (5 bases). CDR1 is SQVTM and CDR2 is ANQGSEA in the germline V gene. The CDR3 is made up of 14 amino acids. Deletions cut 1 base from V and 9 bases from J, with 18 bases between.

V usage is TRBV5-1 and J usage is TRBJ1-4, with D uncertain. This CDR3 spans 16 amino acids. Germline CDR1 and CDR2: SGHRS and YFSETQ. V shed 4 bases and J shed 0 bases, with 13 bases lying between them. The CDR3 spells CASSPGSIATNEKLFF. DNA of the CDR3: TGCGCCAGCAGCCCGGGATCTATTGCAACTAATGAAAAACTGTTTTTT.

A remark on this clone: This same CDR3 is encoded by further DNA sequences in the sample. The chain links TRBV7-9 to TRBJ2-1, with TRBD2 as a possible D gene (5 bases). The CDR3 extends over 14 amino acids. CDR1 is SEHNR and CDR2 is FQNEAQ in the germline V gene (reference sequence). V dropped 0 bases and J dropped 4 bases, with 7 bases sitting between them. CDR3 sequence reads: CASSLAGSYNEQFF. CDR3 in DNA: TGTGCCAGCAGCTTAGCAGGGAGTTACAATGAGCAGTTCTTC.

The chain couples TRBV11-3 to TRBJ1-3, with no clear D. This CDR3 has 16 amino acids. Trimming removed 3 bases from V and 0 bases from J, with 12 bases in between. CDR1 SGHNT and CDR2 YENEEA come from the germline V gene. The chain's CDR3 is CASSFLRRCSGNTIYF. CDR3 sequence (DNA): TGTGCCAGCAGCTTTCTCCGAAGGTGCTCTGGAAACACCATATATTTT.

The V call is TRBV11-2, the J call TRBJ2-3, with 8 bases fitting TRBD2. There are 16 residues in the CDR3. J gave up 2 bases and V 5 bases, and 9 bases lay outside the gene matches. The germline V gene encodes CDR1 SGHAT and CDR2 FQNNGV. CDR3 nucleotide sequence: TGTGCCAGCAGCCCCGGCCACGGGGGGGTCACAGATACGCAGTATTTT. Its translation: CASSPGHGGVTDTQYF.

The chain carries TRBV5-5 and TRBJ2-1; no clear D gene. Between the trimmed V and J ends, which lost 0 bases and 6 bases, there was a span of 16 bases. Per germline, CDR1 SGHKS and CDR2 YYEKEE (reference sequence). The CDR3 totals 16 residues. CDR3 region: CASSLGLQPNLNEQFF. For the CDR3, the DNA is TGTGCCAGCAGCTTGGGTCTTCAGCCGAACCTCAATGAGCAGTTCTTC. The variable domain in full, completed from reference TRBV5-5 and TRBJ2-1, reads DAGVTQSPTHLIKTRGQQVTLRCSPISGHKSVSWYQQVLGQGPQFIFQYYEKEERGRGNFPDRFSARQFPNYSSELNVNALLLGDSALYLCASSLGLQPNLNEQFFGPGTRLTVL.

This rearrangement joins TRBV20-1 to TRBJ1-4; 9 bases line up with TRBD1. Trimming took 3 bases from V and 8 from J; bases not matched to a gene: 7. CDR3 size: 14 residues. From germline, CDR1 is DFQATT and CDR2 SNEGSKA (reference sequence). The CDR3 bases are TGCAGTGCTAGTCGGAGACAGGGGGGCGAAAAACTGTTTTTT. The encoded protein is CSASRRQGGEKLFF.

The chain links TRBV19 to TRBJ2-5; D is undetermined. V lost 5 bases to trimming and J lost 0 bases, with 7 bases between them. Germline V lookup: CDR1 LNHDA, CDR2 SQIVND (reference sequence). The CDR3 covers 13 residues. The DNA for the CDR3 is TGTGCCAGTAGTCAAGGGTACCAAGAGACCCAGTACTTC. Amino acids: CASSQGYQETQYF.

CDR3 region: CASSQERQSRQPQHF. The CDR3 DNA follows: TGCGCCAGCAGCCAAGAGAGACAGTCGCGGCAGCCCCAGCATTTT. The rearrangement joins TRBV4-3 to TRBJ1-5; TRBD1 is a possible D gene (5 bases). The V gene's germline CDR1 is LGHNA and CDR2 YSLEER. Between the trimmed V and J ends, which lost 0 bases and 7 bases, there was a span of 13 bases. This CDR3 comprises 15 residues.

This clone was counted once. The V and J genes are TRBV19 and TRBJ2-1; no clear D gene. The ends were cut back, 2 bases at V and 0 bases at J, with 8 bases in the middle. The CDR3 runs to 15 residues. The V gene's germline CDR1 is LNHDA and CDR2 SQIVND (reference sequence). The CDR3 nucleotides are TGTGCCAGTAGTATACGGATTAGCTCCTACAATGAGCAGTTCTTC. Its protein product is CASSIRISSYNEQFF.

This chain connects TRBV27 to TRBJ2-1, with 8 bases aligning to TRBD1. Germline CDR1 and CDR2: MNHEY and SMNVEV (reference sequence). The V gene end was trimmed by 3 bases and the J gene end by 2 bases; junction bases not matched to a gene: 3. CDR3 length: 15 amino acids. The CDR3 protein is CASSLGQATYNEQFF. DNA of the CDR3: TGTGCCAGCAGTTTGGGACAGGCCACCTACAATGAGCAGTTCTTC.

The V call is TRBV30, the J call TRBJ2-1; D is ambiguous. Germline CDR1 GTSNPN, CDR2 SVGIG (reference sequence). The CDR3 is 8 residues long. V lost 7 bases and J lost 11, with 6 bases in between. In DNA, the CDR3 is TGTGCCTTTTCGAAGCAGTTCTTC. Translation: CAFSKQFF.

This rearrangement joins TRBV19 to TRBJ1-1; TRBD1 matches at 8 bases. The V gene end was trimmed by 9 bases and the J gene end by 3 bases; junction bases not matched to a gene: 6. This CDR3 contains 13 residues. Germline assignment: CDR1 LNHDA and CDR2 SQIVND (reference sequence). The CDR3 DNA reads as TGTGCCAGCTCGACAGGGGTTGACACTGAAGCTTTCTTT. The encoded protein is CASSTGVDTEAFF. The variable domain in full, with the rest retrieved from reference TRBV19 and TRBJ1-1, is DGGITQSPKYLFRKEGQNVTLSCEQNLNHDAMYWYRQDPGQGLRLIYYSQIVNDFQKGDIAEGYSVSREKKESFPLTVTSAQKNPTAFYLCASSTGVDTEAFFGQGTRLTVV.